This T cell receptor beta chain was retrieved from a study of cytomegalovirus exposure and HLA in healthy donors. Study at large: The early release's HLA-typed donors yielded some 85 million unique TCRs.

Vbeta (60) and Jbeta (13) primers were used in the PCR. TCRdb's copy holds only in-frame clones and misses some; the assay was immunoSEQ multiplex PCR. Here the sample table reports under 95,000 clones. In the case of this clone: The antigen remains unidentified.

Notes on the study in general: It was only CMV serostatus that was available as immune exposure information.

CDR3 size: 13 residues. V dropped 11 bases and J dropped 4 bases, with 14 bases sitting between them. CDR1 and CDR2 (germline): LNHNV, YYDKDF (reference sequence). Sequencing used PBMCs. V gene TRBV15 combines with J gene TRBJ1-4, with a weak D call TRBD1 (5 bases). The sequence came from a man between 18 and 29 years old in good health and CMV-seropositive. The CDR3 loop is CAFAGQRNEKLFF. CDR3 sequence (DNA): TGTGCCTTCGCCGGACAACGTAATGAAAAACTGTTTTTT.